The sequence of this TCR beta chain was determined in a study of blood T cell repertoires in COVID-19. This CDR3 spans 13 amino acids. V lost 2 bases, J lost 7 bases, and 9 bases lay in between. Looked up from germline, CDR1 is SNHLY and CDR2 is FYNNEI. Produced via immunoSEQ multiplex PCR; TCRdb's table is partial and in-frame only. This sample yields under 300,000 clones, of which roughly 80% are seen a single time; over 1.3% belongs to the top ten. Sequencing used peripheral blood. This sequence joins TRBV2 and TRBJ2-1; weak D call: TRBD2 (5 bases). The sequence was obtained from a human donor with COVID-19, enrolled during active disease. The donor label of this sample is uncertain. The CDR3 coding sequence is TGTGCCAGCAGTGAAAGGCTAGCAAATGAGCAGTTCTTC. It translates to CASSERLANEQFF.